This TCR beta chain is drawn from a study of T cells in Graves' hyperthyroidism and ophthalmopathy (dated 2019 in TCRdb). Study-wide context: Peripheral blood samples were taken at initial diagnosis, before any treatment was given. To identify TCR V-J signatures that set the groups apart, the researchers used a discovery cohort of 95 to 100 patients, made up of 40 to 45 with Graves' ophthalmopathy and 57 with stable Graves' hyperthyroidism. Whether ophthalmopathy could be predicted prospectively was tested in an independent validation cohort made up of under 20 hyperthyroidism patients plus 17 patients who later progressed to ophthalmopathy. For training and testing, the 80 to 100 patients in the discovery cohort were randomly divided in a 7:3 ratio. In six Graves' hyperthyroidism patients, the study also compared T-cell repertoires from thyroid tissue with T-cell repertoires from blood. Once sampling was done, hyperthyroidism patients were given methimazole at a starting dose of 30 mg daily, whereas ophthalmopathy patients were given high-dose intravenous methylprednisolone. TCR Vbeta CDR3 sequencing of approximately 140 peripheral blood samples (approximately 44 ophthalmopathy, 75 hyperthyroidism and approximately 17 progressor patients) is reported in the paper. Here is what the overall study found, with its caveats: No statistical method was used to fix the sample size in advance, and group allocation was not hidden from the investigators. In cross-validation, a model built on a 13 V-J signature told ophthalmopathy apart from stable hyperthyroidism with roughly 87% sensitivity and about 81% specificity, and in testing the same model reached 80%/75%. Blood samples also contained most of the expanded thyroid clonotypes (frequency above 0.001), which suggests that blood repertoires may reflect thyroid immune responses. In validation, progression to ophthalmopathy was predicted by the model with 70.59% sensitivity and around 76% specificity, a median of roughly six months before onset.

The TCR beta CDR3 regions were amplified from the RNA transcripts. A first-round RT-PCR of the TCR CDR3 used the HTBI primer set with the Qiagen OneStep RT-PCR kit. A second multiplex PCR round built the libraries, followed by size selection and purification. The libraries were sequenced on an Illumina HiSeq2000 using paired-end 100 bp reads. Processing in the source paper ran as follows. SOAPnuke was used to process the raw data, removing reads that contained adapters or uncalled bases, had a mean Phred below 15, or lacked an exact match to the constant primer or identifier. COPE v1.2.5 was used to merge high-quality paired reads, and clonotypes were defined as unique nucleotide sequences. Clonotypes were aligned to IMGT TRBV, TRBD and TRBJ reference segments using MiTCR v1.1. Only V-J combinations with frequency above 0.0001, covering 99% to 99.2% of repertoires, were analysed. The TCS score was defined as the ratio of F50 (clonal expansion) to E x V (chaos), calculated using BLOSUM62-based TCRdist between CDR3 peptides within each V-J. Welch's t-statistics and random forest reduced roughly 540 V-J features to 13, which were used in a naive Bayes classifier (R e1071). TCRdb reran the public reads through fastp at Q25 and MiXCR, keeping productive beta chains. Rows matching on CDR3 protein sequence are summarized as one entry with the most common DNA and genes. The V and J calls and clone size come from TCRdb's table, not from the authors' own analysis. Recorded for this sample are about 500,000 distinct CDR3 sequences; more than 15% of them occurred a single time. The top ten constitute 17% of the sample.

Sequences DFQATT (CDR1) and SNEGSKA (CDR2) are obtained from the germline V gene (reference sequence). There are 13 amino acids in the CDR3, from cysteine to phenylalanine inclusive. The retained sequence is limited to the CDR3, 39 bases, with the frame set at the first base. Germline trimming amounts to 5 bases on V and 9 bases on J, with 5 as the count of junction bases outside the gene matches. Ophthalmopathy patients had moderately to severely active disease, with a Clinical Activity Score of 3 or more, a NOSPECS grade of 4 or more, and a disease duration of less than 3 months. Any patient with an uncontrolled infection, another autoimmune disease, pregnancy or lactation was excluded. Clinical symptoms, serum thyroxine and TRAb, thyroid ultrasound, and orbital computed tomography formed the basis for the diagnoses. PBMCs were separated from roughly 10 ml of fresh peripheral blood using Ficoll-Paque density gradient centrifugation. Total RNA was extracted with Trizol reagent, and quality was checked on an Agilent 2100 Bioanalyzer.

As concerns this clonotype: Its recognized antigen is unknown. Base qualities were left out, and no much larger clone turns up one base away.

The sequencing input was blood. This clonotype was sampled from a woman younger than 30 with Graves' ophthalmopathy. The sequence joins TRBV20-1 to TRBJ2-7, with 15 bases in between that match TRBD2. The CDR3: CSAGTSGRRAQYF. DNA sequence: TGCAGTGCTGGGACTAGCGGGAGGAGAGCGCAGTACTTC.